This is a list of T cell receptor beta chains from one sample in a study of read filtering for tumor transcriptome and immune sequencing. Using its own MiXCR run on the reads, TCRdb lists one record per CDR3 protein. Here the sample spans some 120,000 distinct CDR3 sequences, roughly 13% being singletons. The sequencing input was a population of CD138-negative cells sorted from bone marrow. The receptors here all came from a donor aged 40 or older with multiple myeloma. Each CDR3 is given with its conserved first and last residue. Fields, in order: D gene, clone size, J gene, V gene, CDR3 DNA, CDR3 protein. The D gene is left open where the match is weak. Expanded clones are given a class, and other clones once, few, many or no size at all.

- | many | TRBJ1-4 | TRBV19 | TGTGCCAGTAGTATCTCGGGGAATGAAAAACTGTTTTTT | CASSISGNEKLFF
- | few | TRBJ2-7 | TRBV4-1 | TGCGCCAGCAGCCAAGAAAGAGCCGTTCAGTACTTC | CASSQERAVQYF
TRBD1 | few | TRBJ2-5 | TRBV6-2/TRBV6-3 | TGTGCCTCCCACCCCAGGGGGCGGGATCGAGAGACCCAGTACTTC | CASHPRGRDRETQYF
TRBD1 | many | TRBJ1-5 | TRBV10-3 | TGTGCCATCAGTGAGGACAGGGGGGTAAGGCAGCCCCAGCATTTT | CAISEDRGVRQPQHF
- | many | TRBJ1-4 | TRBV10-3 | TGTGCCATCAGTGATTCCAGGCTTCCGGAAAAACTGTTTTTT | CAISDSRLPEKLFF
- | many | TRBJ2-3 | TRBV10-3 | TGTGCCATCATGGAACTAGAAGCAGATACGCAGTATTTT | CAIMELEADTQYF
TRBD1 | many | TRBJ1-4 | TRBV11-2 | TGTGCCAGCAGCTTAGTGGGGACAGAGGCCCTTGAAGGCGAAAAACTGTTTTTT | CASSLVGTEALEGEKLFF
- | many | TRBJ2-1 | TRBV2 | TGTGCCAGCAGTGGAGGCGGGACCTACAATGAGCAGTTCTTC | CASSGGGTYNEQFF
- | - | TRBJ2-2 | TRBV6-5 | TGTGCCAGCAGGCGGGGACTCAAGAACACCGGGGAGCTGTCTTTT | CASRRGLKNTGELSF
- | many | TRBJ2-1 | TRBV29-1 | TGCAGCGTTGGAGGGGACCCCTGGTACAATGAGCAGTTCTTC | CSVGGDPWYNEQFF
- | many | TRBJ1-4 | TRBV5-1 | TGCGCCAGCAGCTTAGGTTCAACTAATGAAAAACTGTTTTTT | CASSLGSTNEKLFF
- | many | TRBJ2-1 | TRBV20-1 | TGCAGTGCCGCGACGGGGGCGAGGGTCAATGAGCAGTTCTTC | CSAATGARVNEQFF
- | - | TRBJ2-7 | TRBV20-1 | TGCAGTGCTAGGAAACAGGCTTCCGAGCAGTACTTC | CSARKQASEQYF
- | many | TRBJ2-2 | TRBV24-1 | TGTGCCACCGCGGCGGCGAACACCGGGGAGCTGTTTTTT | CATAAANTGELFF
TRBD1 | many | TRBJ1-4 | TRBV5-1 | TGCGCCAGCAGCAAGACAGGGGTGAAGGAAAAACTGTTTTTT | CASSKTGVKEKLFF
- | - | TRBJ1-4 | TRBV6-5 | TGTGCCAGCAGTCCCCGGCCAGGGACTAATGAAAAACTGTTTTTT | CASSPRPGTNEKLFF
TRBD1 | - | TRBJ1-6 | TRBV19 | TGTGCCAGCGGACAGGATAATTCACCCCTCCACTTT | CASGQDNSPLHF
- | many | TRBJ1-2 | TRBV7-9 | TGTGCCAGCAGCTTACCGAGCTTCCCCTCTCTTTACACCTTC | CASSLPSFPSLYTF
- | many | TRBJ2-3 | TRBV4-1 | TGCGCCAGCAGCCCCGGCTTGGTGGCGACAGATACGCAGTATTTT | CASSPGLVATDTQYF
- | many | TRBJ2-1 | TRBV29-1 | TGCAGCGTTACCGGACAGTACAATGAGCAGTTCTTC | CSVTGQYNEQFF
TRBD1 | many | TRBJ1-5 | TRBV6-2/TRBV6-3 | TGTGCCAGCAGCAGACAGACAGGGGGCGAACAGCCCCAGCATTTT | CASSRQTGGEQPQHF
TRBD1 | few | TRBJ2-2 | TRBV11-2 | TGTGCCAGCAGCTTAGTCCAGGGGGCCACCGGGGAGCTGTTTTTT | CASSLVQGATGELFF
TRBD1 | many | TRBJ2-7 | TRBV6-5 | TGTGCCAGCAGCCCGGACAGGGGACCTTACGAGCAGTACTTC | CASSPDRGPYEQYF
- | many | TRBJ1-5 | TRBV6-5 | TGTGCCAGCAGTTACTCGAAGGGGTATCAGCCCCAGCATTTT | CASSYSKGYQPQHF
- | - | TRBJ2-5 | TRBV5-1 | TGCGCCAGCAGCTTGGAGGTTTTGGAAGAGACCCAGTACTTC | CASSLEVLEETQYF
- | - | TRBJ2-5 | TRBV4-1 | TGCGCCAGCAGCCAAGAGGGCAGGGCGGAGACCCAGTACTTC | CASSQEGRAETQYF
- | many | TRBJ2-7 | TRBV11-2 | TGTGCCAGCAACCCCGATCCGGGCAGAAACTACGAGCAGTACTTC | CASNPDPGRNYEQYF
- | many | TRBJ2-3 | TRBV20-1 | TGCAGTGCTAGAGCCCCTAGTGGGAGCACAGATACGCAGTATTTT | CSARAPSGSTDTQYF
- | many | TRBJ2-5 | TRBV5-1 | TGCGCCAGCAGCACTACAGGAATCTGGGAGACCCAGTACTTC | CASSTTGIWETQYF
- | few | TRBJ2-2 | TRBV2 | TGTGCCAGCACCCCAGGGGCAGGCACCGGGGAGCTGTTTTTT | CASTPGAGTGELFF
- | - | TRBJ2-3 | TRBV3-1 | TGTGACAGCAGCCAAGGGCGGCTAGTCGCAGATACGCAGTATTTT | CDSSQGRLVADTQYF
TRBD1 | many | TRBJ2-1 | TRBV18 | TGTGCCAGCTCACTAACCTCCGGGACAGGGGTGGCTGAGCAGTTCTTC | CASSLTSGTGVAEQFF
TRBD1 | few | TRBJ1-1 | TRBV5-1 | TGCGCCAGCAGCCCTGGGGACAGTCACCGTACGACTGAAGCTTTCTTT | CASSPGDSHRTTEAFF
TRBD2 | many | TRBJ2-1 | TRBV6-1 | TGTGCCAGCAGTGGAACTAGCGGCACACCCAAATTACCCTACAATGAGCAGTTCTTC | CASSGTSGTPKLPYNEQFF
- | many | TRBJ1-2 | TRBV7-2 | TGTGCCAGCAGCGAAGGGGGGGGCCTGAACTATGGCTACACCTTC | CASSEGGGLNYGYTF
- | many | TRBJ2-3 | TRBV7-9 | TGTGCCAGCAGCTTACAGCCACGAGCAGATACGCAGTATTTT | CASSLQPRADTQYF
- | many | TRBJ1-5 | TRBV7-2 | TGTGCCAGCAGCCCCGGGAGGGGCAATCAGCCCCAGCATTTT | CASSPGRGNQPQHF
- | - | TRBJ2-6 | TRBV6-1 | TGTGCCAGCAAATCTCCTGCGGCCAACGTCCTGACTTTC | CASKSPAANVLTF
- | many | TRBJ2-4 | TRBV27 | TGTGCCAGCACCCCCCTGGGGGTTTCACCAAATGTCATTCAGTACTTC | CASTPLGVSPNVIQYF
TRBD2 | many | TRBJ2-7 | TRBV6-2/TRBV6-3 | TGTGCCAGCAGAATACAACTAGCGGGGGTCTACGAGCAGTACTTC | CASRIQLAGVYEQYF